These 3 T cell receptor beta chains share one sample of origin, sequenced in a study of blood T cell repertoires in COVID-19. Libraries were prepared by immunoSEQ multiplex PCR; TCRdb keeps only in-frame clonotypes and omits some of them. The table shows under 250,000 clones, with about 79% occurring only once. Material for sequencing was peripheral blood. The receptor source for this set is an older man with acute or convalescent COVID-19.

In this sample, this clone turned up a few times. The V and J genes are TRBV5-1 and TRBJ2-7; 12 bases line up with TRBD2. The CDR3 extends over 18 amino acids. V shed 4 bases and J 1 base; nucleotides not matched to a gene: 12. The germline V gene encodes CDR1 SGHRS and CDR2 YFSETQ. For the CDR3, the DNA is TGCGCCAGCAGCCGCGCGCGATATACTAGCGGGAGGTCCTACGAGCAGTACTTC. This encodes CASSRARYTSGRSYEQYF. Based on the CDR3 plus reference TRBV5-1 and TRBJ2-7, the full variable domain is KAGVTQTPRYLIKTRGQQVTLSCSPISGHRSVSWYQQTPGQGLQFLFEYFSETQRNKGNFPGRFSGRQFSNSRSEMNVSTLELGDSALYLCASSRARYTSGRSYEQYFGPGTRLTVT.

V gene TRBV24-1 combines with J gene TRBJ2-7; 9 nucleotides align to TRBD1. V trimming: 5 bases; J trimming: 3 bases; junction bases outside the gene matches: 4. Germline values: CDR1 KGHDR, CDR2 SFDVKD. The CDR3 extends over 14 amino acids. CDR3 nucleotide sequence: TGTGCCACCAGTGCCGGGACAGGGAACTACGAGCAGTACTTC. It is translated as CATSAGTGNYEQYF.

The rearrangement links TRBV20-1 to TRBJ1-2; D ambiguous. The CDR3 contains 11 residues. The V gene's germline CDR1 is DFQATT and CDR2 SNEGSKA (reference sequence). With 2 bases removed from V and 6 bases from J, the gap between germline ends came to 7 bases. This CDR3 reads CSARSPHGYTF. The CDR3 DNA sequence: TGCAGTGCTAGATCCCCTCATGGCTACACCTTC.